A selection of T cell receptor beta chains follows, all from one sample in a study of human T cells and chemical hapten exposure. TCRdb passed the RACE reads through MiXCR, listing each CDR3 protein once. The sample holds about 51,000 distinct CDR3 sequences; roughly 9.9% are singletons and the top ten take more than 13%. This specimen consisted of whole blood, obtained in connection with sensitization to the hapten diphenylcyclopropenone (DPC). The source is a middle-aged woman with alopecia areata. Some clones in this sample may be carry-over from other donors' samples. CDR3s include the opening cysteine and the closing phenylalanine or tryptophan. A D gene is named only where the DNA matches it firmly. Clone size, where shown, is once, few, many, or a class for clones that have expanded.

many	TRBV18	-	TRBJ1-1	TGTGCCAGCTCACCACCTGTGGTGTTGAACACTGAAGCTTTCTTT	CASSPPVVLNTEAFF
many	TRBV18	TRBD2	TRBJ2-5	TGTGCCAGCTCACCATCACTAGCGGGGGGGCCAGAGACCCAGTACTTC	CASSPSLAGGPETQYF
few	TRBV6-5	TRBD1	TRBJ1-2	TGTGCCAGCAGTTCGGGTGACAGGGGATTTGGCTATGGCTACACCTTC	CASSSGDRGFGYGYTF
few	TRBV28	TRBD1	TRBJ1-2	TGTGCCAGCAGTTACCCGACAGGGGGCATAGGTGGCTACACCTTC	CASSYPTGGIGGYTF
many	TRBV6-6	-	TRBJ2-1	TGTGCCAGCAGTTGGGTGAGCTATGAGCAGTTCTTC	CASSWVSYEQFF
many	TRBV10-3	TRBD1	TRBJ2-1	TGTGCCATCAGAATGACAGGGAGCGAGTACAATGAGCAGTTCTTC	CAIRMTGSEYNEQFF
-	TRBV18	-	TRBJ2-1	TGTGCCAGCTCACTAGGGGGGCGGCGGAGCTCCTACAATGAGCAGTTCTTC	CASSLGGRRSSYNEQFF
few	TRBV29-1	-	TRBJ1-2	TGCAGCGTTGAGGGGGGGCCCCTTGAATATGGCTACACCTTC	CSVEGGPLEYGYTF
many	TRBV20-1	-	TRBJ1-1	TGCAGTGCTGTAGGGTCCTGGAGCACTGAAGCTTTCTTT	CSAVGSWSTEAFF
few	TRBV5-1	-	TRBJ2-3	TGCGCCAGCAGCTCCCGGTCCGGAAGGACAGATACGCAGTATTTT	CASSSRSGRTDTQYF
-	TRBV6-7	TRBD2	TRBJ2-7	TGTGCCAGCAGTCCGGGACTAGCGGGGTCCTACGAGCAGTACTTC	CASSPGLAGSYEQYF
many	TRBV4-2	-	TRBJ1-2	TGTGCCAGCAGCCAAGATATAGGGGGGATTAACTATGGCTACACCTTC	CASSQDIGGINYGYTF
many	TRBV12-3/TRBV12-4	TRBD1	TRBJ1-5	TGTGCCAGCAGTCCCAACAGGGGCGGCAATCAGCCCCAGCATTTT	CASSPNRGGNQPQHF
many	TRBV5-4	TRBD1	TRBJ2-7	TGTGCCAGCAGCTCTCCGGGACAGGGGGCGGACGAGCAGTACTTC	CASSSPGQGADEQYF
many	TRBV10-3	-	TRBJ1-5	TGTGCCATCACGCTGGGCAGGGGAAATCAGCCCCAGCATTTT	CAITLGRGNQPQHF
many	TRBV12-5	-	TRBJ1-5	TGTGCTAGTGAGGGAGGGGTAAGTCAGCCCCAGCATTTT	CASEGGVSQPQHF
-	TRBV5-1	-	TRBJ1-1	TGCGCCAGCAGCTTGGGGAGCTTGAACACTGAAGCTTTCTTT	CASSLGSLNTEAFF
many	TRBV3-1	-	TRBJ2-7	TGTGCCAGCAGCCAACCCAATGAGATAAGCGCGCAGTACTTC	CASSQPNEISAQYF
-	TRBV6-5	-	TRBJ1-2	TGTGCCAGCAGTCGTTGGTCTAAGGGAGGGGGAAACTATGGCTACACCTTC	CASSRWSKGGGNYGYTF
-	TRBV7-9	-	TRBJ1-1	TGTGCCAGCAGCCTTTTGGCGGCGAACACTGAAGCTTTCTTT	CASSLLAANTEAFF
many	TRBV7-3	-	TRBJ2-6	TGTGCCAGCAGCCTAACCGGGACGGCCAACGTCCTGACTTTC	CASSLTGTANVLTF
many	TRBV20-1	TRBD1	TRBJ2-7	TGCAGTGCTCCATCGACAGGGTATATCCCCTACGAGCAGTACTTC	CSAPSTGYIPYEQYF
few	TRBV5-1	-	TRBJ1-1	TGCGCCAGCAGCGCCGACACCATCACTGAAGCTTTCTTT	CASSADTITEAFF
many	TRBV9	-	TRBJ2-7	TGTGCCAGCAGCGTAGTGGGGAACTCCTACGAGCAGTACTTC	CASSVVGNSYEQYF
few	TRBV6-6	-	TRBJ1-1	TGTGCCAGCAGTTACCTGAATTGGGACACTGAAGCTTTCTTT	CASSYLNWDTEAFF